These 17 T cell receptor beta chains were all obtained from the same sample, sequenced in a study of tumor-infiltrating lymphocytes in primary liver carcinoma. The approximately 17-34 mg bulk tissue piece was not sorted before simultaneous RNA and DNA extraction. Reverse transcription of 450 to 500 ng total RNA with a constant-region primer produced TCR beta cDNA. Sequencing libraries for TCR beta derived from three nested multiplex PCR rounds that used slightly modified ARM-PCR. It was with TRBV1-TRBV30 forward primers and a C-beta reverse primer that the first two PCR rounds were run, at 10 cycles each. TCRdb itself ran the multiplex PCR reads through MiXCR, one entry per CDR3 protein. Among tens of thousands of distinct CDR3 sequences listed, around 80% were seen once. Material: liver tumor tissue from sampling region 2. Subset: tumor region T2, inferior pole. These receptors all come from a woman aged 25 to 39 with primary liver carcinoma and hepatitis B virus infection.

About this clonotype: The conserved phenylalanine or tryptophan normally closing the CDR3 is absent here, so this likely arose from a read error. The rearrangement uses TRBV6-1 and TRBJ2-2, with D tentatively TRBD1 or TRBD2 (6 bases each). The CDR3 covers 19 residues. Trimming left V 2 bases short and J 12 bases short, with 31 bases between. CDR1 MNHNS and CDR2 SASEGT come from the germline V gene. The CDR3 DNA sequence: TGTGCCAGCAGTGAAACCCTTCCCGGGGGCGCCGCGAACACCGGAAAGCTGTTTTCT. Protein: CASSETLPGGAANTGKLFS.

This clonotype was counted between two and nine times. V and J are TRBV11-1 and TRBJ2-7; D gene uncertain. CDR3 size: 12 residues. The V gene lost 8 bases and the J gene lost 6 bases, with 14 bases spanning the gap. From germline, CDR1 is SGHAT and CDR2 FQDESV (reference sequence). In nucleotides, the CDR3 is TGTGCCAGCTTAGGATACCTCCGCGAGCAGTACTTC. Amino acid sequence: CASLGYLREQYF.

Concerning this clonotype itself: Its ends do not fully match the called genes, so a read error is possible. This chain joins TRBV11-2 and TRBJ1-5, with 8 bases lining up with TRBD1. The germline CDR1 and CDR2 sequences are SGHAT and FQNNGV. This CDR3 spans 15 amino acids. CDR3 protein: CGSSPGTGALQPQHF. CDR3 DNA: TGTGGCAGCAGCCCTGGGACAGGCGCTCTTCAGCCCCAGCATTTT.

This clonotype was detected only a few times. A much larger clone lies a single base off, so this may be a read error. This chain links TRBV11-2 with TRBJ2-2; TRBD1 aligns across 7 bases. V was pared by 5 bases and J by 4 bases, with 7 bases of the junction left unmatched. There are 15 residues in the CDR3. The germline V gene has CDR1 SGHAT and CDR2 FQNNGV. Written as DNA, the CDR3 is TGTGCCAGCAGCGTAGGACAGGTTTTCACCGGGGAGCTGTTTTTT. It is translated as CASSVGQVFTGELFF.

This clonotype was counted between two and nine times. A much bigger clone sits one base away, suggesting this may be a read error. The chain links TRBV29-1 to TRBJ2-5, with 13 bases identical to TRBD2. Unmatched junction bases numbered 13, after V lost 7 bases and J lost 8 bases. The length of the CDR3 is 15 residues. CDR1 and CDR2 (germline): SQVTM, ANQGSEA. The CDR3 reads CSARTSGSWGDTQYF. The DNA for the CDR3 is TGCAGCGCTCGGACTAGCGGGAGTTGGGGAGATACCCAGTACTTC.

The chain recombines TRBV11-2 with TRBJ2-3; D ambiguous. The ends were cut back, 3 bases at V and 5 bases at J, with 24 bases in the middle. This CDR3 contains 18 residues. Per germline, CDR1 SGHAT and CDR2 FQNNGV. The CDR3: CASSFTIGISRSLDTQYF. The CDR3 DNA reads as TGTGCCAGCAGCTTCACCATTGGGATTAGCCGGAGTTTAGATACGCAGTATTTT.

This clonotype was counted at least ten times. J is TRBJ2-1 and V is TRBV9; D remains ambiguous. The CDR3 totals 18 residues. CDR1 is SGDLS, CDR2 YYNGEE, per germline. V was clipped by 3 bases and J by 0 bases, with 19 bases between them. Here the CDR3 reads CASSGNPNAESSYNEQFF. The CDR3 bases are TGTGCCAGCAGCGGAAACCCTAACGCGGAGAGCTCCTACAATGAGCAGTTCTTC.

The rearrangement links TRBV6-5 to TRBJ1-2; perhaps TRBD1 as D (5 bases). CDR1 and CDR2 (germline): MNHEY, SVGAGI. Trimming removed 5 bases from V and 9 bases from J, with 22 bases in between. The CDR3 loop spans 15 amino acids. CDR3 protein: CASSSDFRAARSYTF. CDR3 DNA sequence: TGTGCCAGCAGTAGCGATTTCAGGGCCGCTCGGAGCTACACCTTC.

As for this clonotype: Relative to the germline gene, one junction end is altered; a read error may explain this. The chain is built from TRBV4-3 and TRBJ2-7, with D possibly TRBD2 on 6 matching bases. The CDR3 runs to 18 residues. Germline lookup yields CDR1 LGHNA and CDR2 YSLEER. As DNA, the CDR3 is TGCGCCAGCAGCCAAGCTGTGATGGGGGGTCACATTAACTACGAGCAGTATTTC. It encodes CASSQAVMGGHINYEQYF.

This clonotype was counted at least ten times. With a much larger clone just one base away, this may be a read error. V and J are TRBV28 and TRBJ2-1; 10 bases line up with TRBD2. This CDR3 region has 20 residues. Germline V gene data show CDR1 as MDHEN and CDR2 as SYDVKM. The CDR3 DNA is TGTGCCAGCAGTTCTCCCTCTTCGGTTTTAGCGGGAGGCAGCCCCAATGAGCAGCTCTTC. Its protein is CASSSPSSVLAGGSPNEQLF. The full variable domain, its missing parts supplied by reference TRBV28 and TRBJ2-1, is DVKVTQSSRYLVKRTGEKVFLECVQDMDHENMFWYRQDPGLGLRLIYFSYDVKMKEKGDIPEGYSVSREKKERFSLILESASTNQTSMYLCASSSPSSVLAGGSPNEQLFGPGTRLTVL.

In this sample, this clonotype turned up many times. The chain is built from TRBV28 and TRBJ2-3; possible D gene TRBD2, 7 bases. The CDR3 runs 16 residues. The germline gives CDR1 MDHEN, CDR2 SYDVKM. Trimming removed 6 bases at V and 0 bases at J, with 16 bases between. The CDR3 sequence: CASRPAGAVSTDTQYF. The CDR3 DNA sequence: TGTGCCAGCAGGCCGGCGGGGGCAGTTAGCACAGATACGCAGTATTTT. The variable domain in full, completed from reference TRBV28 and TRBJ2-3, reads DVKVTQSSRYLVKRTGEKVFLECVQDMDHENMFWYRQDPGLGLRLIYFSYDVKMKEKGDIPEGYSVSREKKERFSLILESASTNQTSMYLCASRPAGAVSTDTQYFGPGTRLTVL.

Only one count was recorded for this clonotype. This sequence may be a read error, since a much larger clone differs from it by one base. This chain uses TRBV4-1 with TRBJ2-7; D unclear. Trimming removed 4 bases at V and 6 bases at J, with 28 bases between. The V gene's germline CDR1 is MGHRA and CDR2 YSYEKL. This CDR3 is built from 18 residues. CDR3 sequence: CASSRALSGDPLLCEQYF. In DNA form, the CDR3 reads TGCGCCAGCAGCCGAGCCCTCTCCGGCGATCCTCTTCTCTGCGAGCAGTACTTC.

Concerning this clonotype itself: As the CDR3 is not closed by the conserved phenylalanine or tryptophan, this likely results from a read error. The rearrangement joins TRBV29-1 to TRBJ2-1; possibly TRBD2 for D (5 bases). Looked up from germline, CDR1 is SQVTM and CDR2 is ANQGSEA. The CDR3 extends over 12 amino acids. The CDR3 loop is CSALRDYNDQFL. DNA for the CDR3: TGCAGCGCCCTAAGAGACTACAATGATCAGTTCCTC.

As concerns this clonotype: One end of the junction varies from germline; a read error may be responsible. The chain has TRBV6-5 and TRBJ2-7; TRBD2 aligns across 13 bases. The CDR3 runs 17 residues. Germline V lookup: CDR1 MNHEY, CDR2 SVGAGI. The CDR3 loop is CASSFARTSGSSYEQYF. The CDR3 coding sequence is TGTGCCAGCAGCTTCGCCAGGACTAGCGGGAGTTCCTATGAGCAGTACTTC.

A note on this clonotype: One end of the junction fails to match germline, which may point to a read error. The chain employs TRBV29-1 and TRBJ1-2; possible D gene TRBD1, 6 bases. This CDR3 has 14 residues. Germline V gene data show CDR1 as SQVTM and CDR2 as ANQGSEA. The CDR3 DNA is TGCATCGTTGTTAGGACAGTGAGATTGGGTGGCTACACCTTC. Translating it yields CIVVRTVRLGGYTF.

For this clonotype: Possible read error: a much larger clone is one base away. The chain uses TRBV5-6 and TRBJ1-3; D is undetermined. Per the germline V gene, CDR1 is SGHDT and CDR2 is YYEEEE. The CDR3 is made up of 13 amino acids. The CDR3 region is CASSFVPGNTLYF. The CDR3 DNA reads TGTGCCAGCAGCTTCGTCCCTGGAAACACCTTATATTTT.

DNA for the CDR3: TGTGCCAGTGGTTACCCGACTCATCTGACCCAGTACTTC. This codes for CASGYPTHLTQYF. The chain employs TRBV6-2 or TRBV6-3 and TRBJ2-5; D remains unclear. Germline loops: CDR1 MNHEY, CDR2 SVGEGT. This CDR3 spans 13 amino acids. V lost 9 bases and J lost 7, with 18 bases in between.